This T cell receptor beta chain was found in a study of identical twins (dated by TCRdb to the mid-2010s). About the full investigation: To test whether fetal clonotypes persist, the study used deep sequencing on TCR alpha and beta repertoires from monozygotic twins, unrelated adults of various ages, and cord blood. Replicate twin experiments were performed at different times using different library preparation protocols to rule out contamination. Results the study describes overall, beyond this receptor: Because the same donors could not be followed over many years, conclusions were based on cross-sectional statistical analysis. Compared with coincidental sharing between unrelated individuals, out-of-frame TCR alpha sequences shared between twins showed an excess of sequences with low generation probability. In beta out-of-frame sequences, excess twin sharing was weaker, because having fewer shared sequences lowered the signal-to-noise ratio. Zero-insertion analyses could be partly confounded by invariant T cells such as MAIT and iNKT, although diverse VJ usage argued against such confounding for most clonotypes. Abundant cord blood beta clonotypes carried fewer insertions; young adult naive repertoires showed a weaker similar trend, while memory repertoires showed none. In monozygotic twins, out-of-frame TCR alpha sharing was systematically underestimated by recombination models, although the models agreed with sharing between unrelated individuals.

Only healthy Caucasian donors were included. Three pairs of female monozygotic twins, all aged 18 to 29 years, were included in the twin cohort. Miltenyi CD45RO+ enrichment and human naive T-cell isolation kits were used to isolate memory (CD45RO+) and naive T cells from PBMC. This clonotype occurred a few times. No cognate antigen has been identified for it. No much larger clone exists at a distance of one base, and base qualities are not known. The protocol used for the library was 5' RACE. The reads were generated on an Illumina HiSeq 2000. Template switching added a universal primer binding site, and the final cDNA carried a unique molecular identifier that allowed TCR cDNA molecules to be counted accurately. Specific primers in the conserved constant-segment region were used to synthesize first-strand cDNA for the TCR alpha and beta chains. To control for contamination, every cDNA library carried two barcodes: a SMART-Mk sample barcode plus Illumina barcodes. TruSeq adapter sequences and Illumina sample barcodes were added in two successive PCR steps. TCR alpha and beta cDNA libraries were sequenced on the Illumina HiSeq platform with custom primers. On the authors' methods: MiGEC processed the raw reads to extract unique molecular identifiers, while MiXCR was used to determine the CDR3 positions. For each individual, recombination models were inferred using an EM algorithm with the repgenHMM and IGoR tools. The tcR package in R was used for shared clonotype analysis, with sharing normalized by the product of cloneset sizes. To study raw recombination without the effects of thymic and clonal selection, out-of-frame nonproductive sequences were analyzed. TCRdb ran its own pipeline on the public reads, namely fastp trimming at Q25 and MiXCR clone calling, and kept in-frame beta chains. CDR3 protein sequences are deduplicated, and each keeps its most common genes and DNA. Here the V and J calls rest on TCRdb's processing, not on the authors' analysis. This sample has around 250,000 distinct CDR3 sequences in its table, and over 9.5% of those were observed once. About 4% of the sample is held by the ten biggest clonotypes.

V ends up 5 bases short and J 4 bases short, with an unmatched junction base count of 4. Sequences SGHAT (CDR1) and FQNNGV (CDR2) are obtained from the germline V gene. From the cysteine through the phenylalanine, the CDR3 covers 14 amino acids. The CDR3 DNA has 42 bases and is translated from base 1. Another study also made use of these data, one on yellow fever vaccine responses in identical twins. Per the second study: The T cell response to vaccination in identical twins was reported by the authors to appear partly convergent and partly personalized. In the study, vaccine-responding T cell clones were precisely tracked in identical twins.

The receptor chain draws on TRBV11-2 and TRBJ1-2; TRBD1 fits 10 bases in the junction. The receptor was derived from a young woman in good health. Material for sequencing was memory (CD45RO+) T cells sorted from blood. Explained via the paper, the cell subset or site label denotes: CD45RO+ enriched T cells. The CDR3 loop reads CASSAGQGSYGYTF. The nucleotide sequence is given as TGTGCCAGCAGCGCGGGACAGGGGAGCTATGGCTACACCTTC.